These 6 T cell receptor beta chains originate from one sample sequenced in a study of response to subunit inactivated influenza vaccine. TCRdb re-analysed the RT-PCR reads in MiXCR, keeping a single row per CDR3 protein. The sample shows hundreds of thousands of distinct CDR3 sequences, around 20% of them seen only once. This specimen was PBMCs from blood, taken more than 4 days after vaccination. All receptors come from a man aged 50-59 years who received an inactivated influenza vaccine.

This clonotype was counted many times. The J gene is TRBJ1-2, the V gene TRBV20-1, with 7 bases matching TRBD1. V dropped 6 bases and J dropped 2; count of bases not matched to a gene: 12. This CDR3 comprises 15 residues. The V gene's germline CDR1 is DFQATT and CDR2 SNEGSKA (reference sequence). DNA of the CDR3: TGCAGTGCCGCAAGGGACAGCTTCCTAAACTATGGCTACACCTTC. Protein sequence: CSAARDSFLNYGYTF.

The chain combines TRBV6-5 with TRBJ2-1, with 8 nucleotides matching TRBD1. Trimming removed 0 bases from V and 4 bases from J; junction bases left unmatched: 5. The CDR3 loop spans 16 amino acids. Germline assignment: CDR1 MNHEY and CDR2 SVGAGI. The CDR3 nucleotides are TGTGCCAGCAGTTACTCCAGGGGGCGGGCATACAATGAGCAGTTCTTC. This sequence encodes CASSYSRGRAYNEQFF.

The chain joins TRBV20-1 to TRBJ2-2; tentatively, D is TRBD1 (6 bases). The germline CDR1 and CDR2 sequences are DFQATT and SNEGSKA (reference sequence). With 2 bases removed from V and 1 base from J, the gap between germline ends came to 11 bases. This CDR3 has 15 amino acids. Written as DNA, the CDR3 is TGCAGTGCTAGATCCCGGACAGTGAACACCGGGGAGCTGTTTTTT. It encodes CSARSRTVNTGELFF.

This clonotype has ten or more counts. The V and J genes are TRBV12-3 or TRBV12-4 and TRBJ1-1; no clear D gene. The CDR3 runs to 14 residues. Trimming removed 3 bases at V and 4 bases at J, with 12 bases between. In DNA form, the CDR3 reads TGTGCCAGCAGTTTTGGACTCTTGGGCACTGAAGCTTTCTTT. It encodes CASSFGLLGTEAFF.

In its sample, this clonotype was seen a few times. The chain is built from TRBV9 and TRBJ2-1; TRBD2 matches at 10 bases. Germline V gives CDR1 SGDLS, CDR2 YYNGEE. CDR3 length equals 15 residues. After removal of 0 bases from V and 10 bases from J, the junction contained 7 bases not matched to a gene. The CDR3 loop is CASSVGTSGRGEQFF. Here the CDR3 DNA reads TGTGCCAGCAGCGTAGGGACTAGCGGTAGGGGGGAGCAGTTCTTC.

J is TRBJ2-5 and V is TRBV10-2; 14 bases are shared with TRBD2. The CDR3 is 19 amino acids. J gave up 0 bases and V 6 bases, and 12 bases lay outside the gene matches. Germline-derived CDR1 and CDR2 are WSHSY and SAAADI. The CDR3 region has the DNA TGCGCCAGCAGGACGGTAGGGACTAGCGGGGGTCAGTACCAAGAGACCCAGTACTTC. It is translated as CASRTVGTSGGQYQETQYF.